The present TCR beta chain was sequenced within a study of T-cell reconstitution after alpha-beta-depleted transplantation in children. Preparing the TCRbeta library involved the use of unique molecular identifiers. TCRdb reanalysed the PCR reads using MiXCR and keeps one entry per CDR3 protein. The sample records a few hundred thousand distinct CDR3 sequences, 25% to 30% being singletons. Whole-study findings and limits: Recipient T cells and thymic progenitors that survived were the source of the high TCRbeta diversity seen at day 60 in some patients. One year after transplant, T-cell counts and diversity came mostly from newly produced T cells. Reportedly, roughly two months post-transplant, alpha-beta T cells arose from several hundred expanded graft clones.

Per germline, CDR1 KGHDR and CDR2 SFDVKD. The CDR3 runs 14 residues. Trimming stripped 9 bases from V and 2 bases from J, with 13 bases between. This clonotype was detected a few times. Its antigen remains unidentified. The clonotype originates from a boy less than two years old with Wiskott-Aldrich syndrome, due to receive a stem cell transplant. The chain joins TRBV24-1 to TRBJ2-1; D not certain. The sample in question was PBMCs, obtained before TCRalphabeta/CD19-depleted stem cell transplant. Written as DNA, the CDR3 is TGTGCCACCTTTGTGACCGGGCCCTACAATGAGCAGTTCTTC. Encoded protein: CATFVTGPYNEQFF.